Listed below are T cell receptor beta chains from one sample, sequenced in a study of blood T cell repertoires in COVID-19. Sequencing was performed with immunoSEQ multiplex PCR; in TCRdb, only in-frame clones are kept and a portion is missing. The sample has about 280,000 clones, roughly 88% seen once. The material sequenced was peripheral blood. Source of these receptors: a man aged 18-30 years with active or convalescent COVID-19. Both conserved end residues are part of each CDR3. A D gene is named only where the DNA matches it firmly. Part of the rows lack a size; the others show once, few, many or a class for expanded clones.

V gene: TRBV2; clone size: NA; D gene: NA; J gene: TRBJ1-2; CDR3 protein: CASSEATGTYGYTF; CDR3 DNA: TGTGCCAGCAGTGAAGCGACAGGTACCTATGGCTACACCTTC
V gene: TRBV4-3; clone size: once; D gene: NA; J gene: TRBJ1-5; CDR3 protein: CASSAGWEEGYQPQHF; CDR3 DNA: TGCGCCAGCAGCGCTGGATGGGAGGAGGGTTATCAGCCCCAGCATTTT
V gene: TRBV5-6; clone size: NA; D gene: NA; J gene: TRBJ1-2; CDR3 protein: CASSLWGGEGYGYTF; CDR3 DNA: TGTGCCAGCAGCTTGTGGGGGGGAGAAGGCTATGGCTACACCTTC
V gene: TRBV6-4; clone size: NA; D gene: TRBD1; J gene: TRBJ1-1; CDR3 protein: CASSDTDRDRQNTEAFF; CDR3 DNA: TGTGCCAGCAGTGACACAGACCGGGACAGGCAAAACACTGAAGCTTTCTTT
V gene: TRBV7-8; clone size: once; D gene: NA; J gene: TRBJ2-7; CDR3 protein: CASSSGQTYEQYF; CDR3 DNA: TGTGCCAGCAGCTCGGGACAAACCTACGAGCAGTACTTC
V gene: TRBV6-5; clone size: NA; D gene: TRBD1; J gene: TRBJ1-4; CDR3 protein: CASSPGTGINEKLFF; CDR3 DNA: TGTGCCAGCAGCCCCGGGACAGGAATCAATGAAAAACTGTTTTTT
V gene: TRBV9; clone size: NA; D gene: NA; J gene: TRBJ2-5; CDR3 protein: CASSVDGDLQETQYF; CDR3 DNA: TGTGCCAGCAGCGTAGACGGAGACCTCCAAGAGACCCAGTACTTC
V gene: TRBV5-6; clone size: NA; D gene: NA; J gene: TRBJ1-5; CDR3 protein: CASSFLRHANQPQHF; CDR3 DNA: TGTGCCAGCAGCTTTTTGAGGCATGCCAATCAGCCCCAGCATTTT
V gene: TRBV18; clone size: NA; D gene: TRBD1; J gene: TRBJ1-1; CDR3 protein: CASSDPGGIEAFF; CDR3 DNA: TGTGCCAGCTCAGACCCAGGGGGCATTGAAGCTTTCTTT
V gene: TRBV29-1; clone size: NA; D gene: TRBD1; J gene: TRBJ1-1; CDR3 protein: CSVRQGTEAFF; CDR3 DNA: TGCAGCGTTCGACAGGGAACTGAAGCTTTCTTT
V gene: TRBV7-9; clone size: NA; D gene: TRBD1; J gene: TRBJ2-7; CDR3 protein: CASSLRQGNAYEQYF; CDR3 DNA: TGTGCCAGCAGCTTGAGACAGGGGAATGCCTACGAGCAGTACTTC
V gene: TRBV29-1; clone size: NA; D gene: NA; J gene: TRBJ1-2; CDR3 protein: CSVDYTGSALRGYTF; CDR3 DNA: TGCAGCGTTGATTACACAGGGTCAGCCTTGAGAGGCTACACCTTC
V gene: TRBV4-1; clone size: NA; D gene: NA; J gene: TRBJ2-2; CDR3 protein: CASSQLAQGIAGELFF; CDR3 DNA: TGCGCCAGCAGCCAACTAGCACAGGGAATAGCCGGGGAGCTGTTTTTT
V gene: TRBV4-1; clone size: NA; D gene: NA; J gene: TRBJ2-7; CDR3 protein: CASSQRQGPHEQYF; CDR3 DNA: TGCGCCAGCAGCCAACGGCAGGGCCCCCACGAGCAGTACTTC
V gene: TRBV6-5; clone size: NA; D gene: TRBD1; J gene: TRBJ1-2; CDR3 protein: CASSSTGTGYGYTF; CDR3 DNA: TGTGCCAGCAGTTCGACCGGGACAGGGTACGGCTACACCTTC
V gene: TRBV5-6; clone size: NA; D gene: TRBD1; J gene: TRBJ2-7; CDR3 protein: CASSPGTGGYEQYF; CDR3 DNA: TGTGCCAGCAGCCCCGGGACAGGGGGCTACGAGCAGTACTTC
V gene: TRBV24-1; clone size: once; D gene: NA; J gene: TRBJ1-4; CDR3 protein: CATSDNRTTNEKLFF; CDR3 DNA: TGTGCCACCAGTGATAACAGAACAACTAATGAAAAACTGTTTTTT
V gene: TRBV13; clone size: NA; D gene: TRBD2; J gene: TRBJ2-3; CDR3 protein: CASSPSPSGGAADTQYF; CDR3 DNA: TGTGCCAGCAGCCCCTCTCCAAGCGGGGGGGCGGCAGATACGCAGTATTTT
V gene: TRBV15; clone size: NA; D gene: TRBD2; J gene: TRBJ2-5; CDR3 protein: CATSRIGGGLSNQETQYF; CDR3 DNA: TGTGCCACCAGCAGAATCGGGGGGGGACTATCCAACCAAGAGACCCAGTACTTC